This TCR beta chain appears in the sequencing data of a study of blood T cells in healthy people across ages. Study-wide points: Diversity estimates from one million T cells were considered underestimates.

Donors ranged from 6 to 90 years old and were healthy Caucasians in Russia. This clonotype was observed a few times. What it binds is unknown. Trimming shortened V by 3 bases and J by 7 bases, and 7 bases separated the two germline ends. The CDR3 extends over 12 amino acids. Germline CDR1 LNHNV, CDR2 YYDKDF (reference sequence). Together with a sample-barcoded 5' primer, a J-beta primer mix was included in a second PCR lasting roughly 6 to 12 cycles. The authors tagged each cDNA molecule using a template-switch adaptor with 12 random nucleotides. CDR3-containing paired-end reads numbered at least 2.5 million in each sample. TCRdb passed the 5' RACE reads through MiXCR, listing each CDR3 protein once. The sample lists roughly 1,700,000 distinct CDR3 sequences; 25% to 30% were seen once.

The clonotype comes from a woman between 25 and 40 years old in good health. The sequenced sample was blood. The chain uses TRBV15 and TRBJ2-1; D not certain. The CDR3 loop is CATSSPLNEQFF. The CDR3 DNA reads as TGTGCCACCAGCAGTCCGCTTAATGAGCAGTTCTTC.